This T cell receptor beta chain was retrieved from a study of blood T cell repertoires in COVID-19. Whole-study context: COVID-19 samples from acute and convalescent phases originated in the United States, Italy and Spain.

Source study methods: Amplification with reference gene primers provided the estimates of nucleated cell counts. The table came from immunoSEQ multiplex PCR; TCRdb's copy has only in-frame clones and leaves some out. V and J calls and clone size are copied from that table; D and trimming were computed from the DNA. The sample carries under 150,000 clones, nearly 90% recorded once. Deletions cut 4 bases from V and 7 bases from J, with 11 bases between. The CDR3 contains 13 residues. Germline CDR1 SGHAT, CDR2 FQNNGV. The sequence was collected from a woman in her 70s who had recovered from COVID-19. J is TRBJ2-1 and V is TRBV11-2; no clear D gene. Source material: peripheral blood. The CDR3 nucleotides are TGTGCCAGCAGCTCTAGGAGTCGGAATGAGCAGTTCTTC. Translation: CASSSRSRNEQFF.